This T cell receptor beta chain is from a study of T-cell reconstitution after alpha-beta-depleted transplantation in children. This clonotype was detected only once. As yet, its antigen is unknown. The study's findings and limits: A year post-transplant, T-cell counts and diversity derived mostly from newly produced T cells. Reportedly, roughly two months post-transplant, alpha-beta T cells arose from several hundred expanded graft clones.

Preparing the TCRbeta library involved the use of unique molecular identifiers. TCRdb analysed the PCR reads with MiXCR anew, one entry per CDR3 protein. The table lists about 310,000 distinct CDR3 sequences, around 20% of them singletons. The source was PBMCs, mostly from graft donor cells, collected 180 days after TCRalphabeta/CD19-depleted stem cell transplant. The clonotype comes from a male patient younger than 18 who had a stem cell transplant for acute lymphoblastic leukemia, so the T cells may come from the graft donor.

The CDR3 DNA is TGTGCCAGCAGCTCAGACAACTACGAGCAGTACTTC. This codes for CASSSDNYEQYF. J is TRBJ2-7 and V is TRBV12-3 or TRBV12-4; no reliable D call. The CDR3 covers 12 residues. The ends were cut back, 6 bases at V and 3 bases at J, with 9 bases in the middle.